This is a list of T cell receptor beta chains from one sample in a study of cytomegalovirus exposure and HLA in healthy donors. The repertoire was sequenced with immunoSEQ multiplex PCR; TCRdb's copy has only in-frame clones and lacks some. The sample carries some 100,000 clones, 75% to 90% recorded once. The sequencing input was PBMCs. All receptors come from a man aged 25-45 years in good health and CMV-seronegative. Both conserved end residues are part of each CDR3. Fields, in order: D gene, clone size, V gene, J gene, CDR3 DNA, CDR3 protein. A D gene is named only where the DNA matches it firmly. Some rows have no size entry. The others give once, few or many, or a class for an expanded clone.

d_call: NA
clone_size: few
v_call: TRBV20-1
j_call: TRBJ2-1
cdr3_nt: TGCAGTGGCGAGGCCTACAATGAGCAGTTCTTC
cdr3_aa: CSGEAYNEQFF

d_call: NA
clone_size: NA
v_call: TRBV20-1
j_call: TRBJ2-2
cdr3_nt: TGCAGTGCCTGGACCGTGGCGGGACTGTTTTTT
cdr3_aa: CSAWTVAGLFF

d_call: TRBD2
clone_size: NA
v_call: TRBV10-3
j_call: TRBJ2-2
cdr3_nt: TGTGCCATCAAAGGGACTAGCGGGACCGGGGAGCTGTTTTTT
cdr3_aa: CAIKGTSGTGELFF

d_call: TRBD2
clone_size: NA
v_call: TRBV11-3
j_call: TRBJ2-1
cdr3_nt: TGTGCCAGTCGCGAGCGGGAGAGGTTACATGAGCAGTTCTTC
cdr3_aa: CASRERERLHEQFF

d_call: TRBD2
clone_size: NA
v_call: TRBV5-6
j_call: TRBJ2-7
cdr3_nt: TGTGCCAGCAGCCCCCAAGTGAGGCCTAGCGGCACAACCTACGAGCAGTACTTC
cdr3_aa: CASSPQVRPSGTTYEQYF

d_call: NA
clone_size: NA
v_call: TRBV6-5
j_call: TRBJ2-3
cdr3_nt: TGTGCCAGCAGCCGGAGCACAGATACGCAGTATTTT
cdr3_aa: CASSRSTDTQYF

d_call: NA
clone_size: NA
v_call: TRBV4-3
j_call: TRBJ2-1
cdr3_nt: TGCGCCAGCAGCCAAGATAGGCGAATAGCAGGGCATGAGCAGTTCTTC
cdr3_aa: CASSQDRRIAGHEQFF

d_call: NA
clone_size: NA
v_call: TRBV5-1
j_call: TRBJ1-1
cdr3_nt: TGCGCCAGCAGCCCTTTATGGGGCCGGTACACTGAAGCTTTCTTT
cdr3_aa: CASSPLWGRYTEAFF

d_call: TRBD1
clone_size: NA
v_call: TRBV4-3
j_call: TRBJ1-4
cdr3_nt: TGCGCCAGCAGCCACGGAGGGGGCGAGGAAAAACTGTTTTTT
cdr3_aa: CASSHGGGEEKLFF

d_call: TRBD2
clone_size: NA
v_call: TRBV9
j_call: TRBJ2-2
cdr3_nt: TGTGCCAGCAGCCCCCGACTAGCGGACACCGGGGAGCTGTTTTTT
cdr3_aa: CASSPRLADTGELFF

d_call: TRBD1
clone_size: NA
v_call: TRBV27
j_call: TRBJ1-1
cdr3_nt: TGTGCCAGCACTGGGGACAGGGACACTGAAGCTTTCTTT
cdr3_aa: CASTGDRDTEAFF

d_call: TRBD1
clone_size: once
v_call: TRBV7-9
j_call: TRBJ2-6
cdr3_nt: TGTGCCAGCAGCCCGGGACAGGGGTCCCCGCCTGGGGCCAACGTCCTGACTTTC
cdr3_aa: CASSPGQGSPPGANVLTF

d_call: NA
clone_size: NA
v_call: TRBV7-9
j_call: TRBJ1-4
cdr3_nt: TGTGCCAGCAGCTTAGTGAGGCATGAAAAACTGTTTTTT
cdr3_aa: CASSLVRHEKLFF

d_call: NA
clone_size: NA
v_call: TRBV30
j_call: TRBJ2-7
cdr3_nt: TGTGCCTGGAGTGTAGGCAGCGCCTACGAGCAGTACTTC
cdr3_aa: CAWSVGSAYEQYF

d_call: NA
clone_size: once
v_call: TRBV7-9
j_call: TRBJ2-7
cdr3_nt: TGTGCCAGCACCCCCCAACAGGGAACGCTCTACGAGCAGTACTTC
cdr3_aa: CASTPQQGTLYEQYF

d_call: TRBD2
clone_size: NA
v_call: TRBV2
j_call: TRBJ2-5
cdr3_nt: TGTGCCGACACTAGCGGGAGGGCCCCTGAGACCCAGTACTTC
cdr3_aa: CADTSGRAPETQYF

d_call: NA
clone_size: NA
v_call: TRBV28
j_call: TRBJ1-5
cdr3_nt: TGTGCCAGCAGTCTCGTGGTGGTATCAGACAATCAGCCCCAGCATTTT
cdr3_aa: CASSLVVVSDNQPQHF

d_call: NA
clone_size: NA
v_call: TRBV27
j_call: TRBJ1-4
cdr3_nt: TGTGCCAGCAGTTTATATGAGGGTGAAGAACTGTTTTTT
cdr3_aa: CASSLYEGEELFF

d_call: NA
clone_size: NA
v_call: TRBV5-8
j_call: TRBJ1-1
cdr3_nt: TGTGCCAGCAGGGATTTTCGGGGGAGCGGCACTGAAGCTTTCTTT
cdr3_aa: CASRDFRGSGTEAFF

d_call: NA
clone_size: NA
v_call: TRBV6-5
j_call: TRBJ1-5
cdr3_nt: TGTGCCAGCAGTCTAGCGGGGCAAACGAATCAGCCCCAGCATTTT
cdr3_aa: CASSLAGQTNQPQHF

d_call: NA
clone_size: few
v_call: TRBV15
j_call: TRBJ2-5
cdr3_nt: TGTGCCACCAGTATACGAGCAAATATCATACAAGAGACCCAGTACTTC
cdr3_aa: CATSIRANIIQETQYF

d_call: NA
clone_size: NA
v_call: TRBV28
j_call: TRBJ2-5
cdr3_nt: TGTGCCAGCAGTTTAAGCCCCTGGGGGGAAAGGGGGACCCAGTACTTC
cdr3_aa: CASSLSPWGERGTQYF

d_call: NA
clone_size: NA
v_call: TRBV28
j_call: TRBJ1-2
cdr3_nt: TGTGCCAGCATAAGTGTGGGAGCTAACTATGGCTACACCTTC
cdr3_aa: CASISVGANYGYTF

d_call: TRBD2
clone_size: NA
v_call: TRBV6-6
j_call: TRBJ2-3
cdr3_nt: TGTGCCAGCAGGGGGGGAGGGACAGATACGCAGTATTTT
cdr3_aa: CASRGGGTDTQYF

d_call: TRBD1
clone_size: NA
v_call: TRBV28
j_call: TRBJ2-7
cdr3_nt: TGTGCCAGCAGCTCACGACAGGGCCACTCCTACGAGCAGTACTTC
cdr3_aa: CASSSRQGHSYEQYF

d_call: NA
clone_size: NA
v_call: TRBV6-1
j_call: TRBJ2-2
cdr3_nt: TGTGCCAGCAGTGTATACCGGGGGACCACCGGGGAGCTGTTTTTT
cdr3_aa: CASSVYRGTTGELFF

d_call: TRBD2
clone_size: NA
v_call: TRBV27
j_call: TRBJ2-5
cdr3_nt: TGTGCCAGCAGTGTCGGGGGGAGCAAAGAGACCCAGTACTTC
cdr3_aa: CASSVGGSKETQYF

d_call: NA
clone_size: NA
v_call: TRBV11-2
j_call: TRBJ2-1
cdr3_nt: TGTGCCAGCAGCTCCACCGGGGTAAGTGAGCAGTTCTTC
cdr3_aa: CASSSTGVSEQFF

d_call: TRBD1
clone_size: NA
v_call: TRBV9
j_call: TRBJ1-6
cdr3_nt: TGTGCCAGCAGCGTCGGGACAGGGAGTAATTCACCCCTCCACTTT
cdr3_aa: CASSVGTGSNSPLHF

d_call: NA
clone_size: NA
v_call: TRBV30
j_call: TRBJ2-1
cdr3_nt: TGTGCCTGGCTTTCCAGGGGGGTAAGCTACAATGAGCAGTTCTTC
cdr3_aa: CAWLSRGVSYNEQFF

d_call: TRBD2
clone_size: NA
v_call: TRBV9
j_call: TRBJ2-2
cdr3_nt: TGTGCCAGCAGCGCCCCCCGGGGGGCCGGGGAGCTGTTTTTT
cdr3_aa: CASSAPRGAGELFF

d_call: NA
clone_size: NA
v_call: TRBV25-1
j_call: TRBJ2-2
cdr3_nt: TGTGCCAGCAGTACCTACAGGGGGGAGCTGTTTTTT
cdr3_aa: CASSTYRGELFF

d_call: TRBD1
clone_size: NA
v_call: TRBV7-2
j_call: TRBJ2-3
cdr3_nt: TGTGCCAGCAGCTTACAGGGGGCCACAGATACGCAGTATTTT
cdr3_aa: CASSLQGATDTQYF

d_call: NA
clone_size: NA
v_call: TRBV7-7
j_call: TRBJ2-2
cdr3_nt: TGTGCTAGCAGCTTGGGACACTCTACCGGGGAGCTGTTTTTT
cdr3_aa: CASSLGHSTGELFF

d_call: NA
clone_size: NA
v_call: TRBV20-1
j_call: TRBJ2-3
cdr3_nt: TGCAAATTCGGTACGCAGTATTTT
cdr3_aa: CKFGTQYF

d_call: NA
clone_size: NA
v_call: TRBV13
j_call: TRBJ1-6
cdr3_nt: TGTGCCAGCAGCGTGGGGAGGAGCTCCTATAATTCACCCCTCCACTTT
cdr3_aa: CASSVGRSSYNSPLHF

d_call: NA
clone_size: few
v_call: TRBV5-4
j_call: TRBJ2-5
cdr3_nt: TGTGCCAGCAGCTTGGGGCCAGCTCTAGAAGCGGGTCAAGAGACCCAGTACTTC
cdr3_aa: CASSLGPALEAGQETQYF

d_call: TRBD1
clone_size: NA
v_call: TRBV5-1
j_call: TRBJ2-5
cdr3_nt: TGCGCCAGCAGCCCGACAGGGGGGATGGAGACCCAGTACTTC
cdr3_aa: CASSPTGGMETQYF

d_call: TRBD2
clone_size: NA
v_call: TRBV13
j_call: TRBJ2-3
cdr3_nt: TGTGCCAGCAGCACAAAAGCGGGAGGGCAAAACACAGATACGCAGTATTTT
cdr3_aa: CASSTKAGGQNTDTQYF

d_call: NA
clone_size: once
v_call: TRBV29-1
j_call: TRBJ1-2
cdr3_nt: TGCAGCGTTGACCCAACTAACTATGGCTACACCTTC
cdr3_aa: CSVDPTNYGYTF

d_call: NA
clone_size: NA
v_call: TRBV29-1
j_call: TRBJ2-7
cdr3_nt: TGCAGCGTTGAATACAGGGAAGGCCCTTCCTACGAGCAGTACTTC
cdr3_aa: CSVEYREGPSYEQYF

d_call: TRBD2
clone_size: NA
v_call: TRBV7-3
j_call: TRBJ2-1
cdr3_nt: TGTGCCAGCAGCTACCTAGCGGGGGGGCCGTACAATGAGCAGTTCTTC
cdr3_aa: CASSYLAGGPYNEQFF

d_call: NA
clone_size: once
v_call: TRBV7-3
j_call: TRBJ2-2
cdr3_nt: TGTGCCAGCAGCGACCACGGGAGTTCGAACACCGGGGAGCTGTTTTTT
cdr3_aa: CASSDHGSSNTGELFF

d_call: NA
clone_size: NA
v_call: TRBV28
j_call: TRBJ2-3
cdr3_nt: TGCGCCAGCAGTTCCCTGGGAGGGGGAATTAGCACAGATACGCAGTATTTT
cdr3_aa: CASSSLGGGISTDTQYF

d_call: NA
clone_size: NA
v_call: TRBV7-6
j_call: TRBJ2-3
cdr3_nt: TGTGCCAGCAGCCAATTATACGACAGCGCTAGCACAGATACGCAGTATTTT
cdr3_aa: CASSQLYDSASTDTQYF